This T cell receptor beta chain was recorded in a study of T cell repertoires in cytomegalovirus infection. Each CDR3 protein is one row after TCRdb ran MiXCR on the reads. Found here are roughly 720,000 distinct CDR3 sequences, 35% to 45% of them singletons; the top ten hold 2.8%. V gave up 5 bases and J gave up 6 bases, with 18 bases separating them. CDR1 is SGHRS, CDR2 YFSETQ, per germline. The CDR3 sequence is 15 residues long. The chain recombines TRBV5-1 with TRBJ2-1, with D perhaps TRBD1 or TRBD2 (5 bases each). The sequencing sample was made of PBMCs. The sequence derives from a human donor in good health (CMV status not recorded). Some clones in this sample may be carry-over from other donors' samples. The CDR3 DNA reads TGCGCCAGCAGAGTCGGGGCGCGGGTGTCCAATGAGCAGTTCTTC. Amino acid sequence: CASRVGARVSNEQFF.